This TCR beta chain was sequenced for a study of blood T cell repertoires in COVID-19. In the study overall: The origin of the acute and convalescent COVID-19 samples was the United States, Italy and Spain. PBMCs, B-cell-depleted T cells, or T cells were the source of the cDNA or gDNA that made up the material.

Here immunoSEQ multiplex PCR was the method, and the copy in TCRdb shows in-frame clones only, minus some. Of more than 50,000 clones listed, roughly 90% were seen once; the top ten hold approximately 15%. The CDR3 is 14 residues long. Germline V gene sequence: CDR1 SGDLS, CDR2 YYNGEE. V dropped 6 bases and J dropped 4 bases, with 17 bases sitting between them. Sequencing used peripheral blood. The chain is built from TRBV9 and TRBJ2-7, with unresolved D. The clonotype originates from a human donor with active COVID-19. The donor label of this sample is uncertain. CDR3 sequence (DNA): TGTGCCAGCAACTTCCTAGGCGGTCGGTACGAGCAGTACGTC. Translation: CASNFLGGRYEQYV.